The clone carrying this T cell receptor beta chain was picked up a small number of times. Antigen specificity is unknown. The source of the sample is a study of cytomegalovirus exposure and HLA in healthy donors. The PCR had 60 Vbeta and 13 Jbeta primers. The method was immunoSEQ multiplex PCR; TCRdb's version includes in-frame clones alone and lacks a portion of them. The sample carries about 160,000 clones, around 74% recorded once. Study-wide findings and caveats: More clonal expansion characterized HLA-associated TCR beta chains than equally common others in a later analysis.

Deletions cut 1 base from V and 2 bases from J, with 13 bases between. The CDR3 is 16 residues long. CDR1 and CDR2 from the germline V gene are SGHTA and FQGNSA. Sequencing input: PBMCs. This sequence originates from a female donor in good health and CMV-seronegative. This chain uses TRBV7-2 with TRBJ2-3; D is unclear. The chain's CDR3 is CASSLGGATITDTQYF. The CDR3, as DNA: TGTGCCAGCAGCTTAGGCGGAGCTACAATCACAGATACGCAGTATTTT.